These 21 T cell receptor beta chains share one sample of origin, sequenced in a study of blood T cell repertoires in COVID-19. The data were produced by immunoSEQ multiplex PCR, yet TCRdb's version contains in-frame clones alone and is incomplete. Among about 52,000 clones, approximately 82% were seen once, and the ten largest hold about 7.3%. Input material: peripheral blood. The receptors shown here come from a man in his sixties or seventies with active COVID-19.

V is TRBV4-3 and J is TRBJ2-3, with 13 bases identical to TRBD2. V gave up 2 bases and J gave up 7 bases; unmatched junction bases: 9. CDR1 LGHNA and CDR2 YSLEER come from the germline V gene. The CDR3 consists of 17 residues. CDR3 loop: CASSQTVTSGGVNTQYF. DNA of the CDR3: TGCGCCAGCAGCCAAACTGTAACTAGCGGGGGGGTGAATACGCAGTATTTT.

The gene calls are TRBV14 and TRBJ1-6; 7 nucleotides match TRBD1. This CDR3 is 15 amino acids long. The germline CDR1 and CDR2 sequences are SGHDN and FVKESK. Trimming removed 0 bases from V and 9 bases from J; junction bases left unmatched: 5. CDR3 in amino acids: CASSQERGRGSPLHF. In DNA, the CDR3 is TGTGCCAGCAGCCAAGAGAGGGGGCGGGGTTCACCCCTCCACTTT.

The chain carries TRBV5-1 and TRBJ1-2, with 9 bases matching TRBD1. With 4 bases clipped from V and 3 bases from J, the junction kept 7 bases outside the gene matches. The germline V gene has CDR1 SGHRS and CDR2 YFSETQ. The CDR3 has 15 amino acids. The CDR3 reads CASSPNTGGDYGYTF. The CDR3 nucleotides are TGCGCCAGCAGCCCCAACACAGGGGGCGACTATGGCTACACCTTC.

This rearrangement joins TRBV7-2 to TRBJ1-5; possible D gene TRBD1, 5 bases. The CDR3 is 15 residues long. Trimming pared 1 base from V and 2 bases from J, leaving 9 bases between. Germline V gene data show CDR1 as SGHTA and CDR2 as FQGNSA. The chain's CDR3 is CASSLVSQGNQPQHF. CDR3 DNA: TGTGCCAGCAGCTTAGTCTCACAGGGCAATCAGCCCCAGCATTTT.

In DNA form, the CDR3 reads TGTGCCAGCAGGACTAGGGGCGCGTTCTACGAGCAGTACTTC. Translated: CASRTRGAFYEQYF. This chain uses TRBV28 with TRBJ2-7; D is possibly TRBD2 (6 bases). V lost 6 bases, J lost 3 bases, and 15 bases lay in between. Germline V gives CDR1 MDHEN, CDR2 SYDVKM. This CDR3 is built from 14 residues.

The rearrangement links TRBV3-1 (or the pseudogene TRBV3-2) to TRBJ2-1, with D maybe TRBD2 (7 bases). CDR3 length equals 13 residues. Germline CDR1 and CDR2: LGHDT and YNNKEL (reference sequence). V lost 3 bases, J lost 8 bases, and 11 bases lay in between. Here the CDR3 DNA reads TGTGCCAGCAGCCAGGGGGGGCTCCATGAGCAGTTCTTC. Protein sequence: CASSQGGLHEQFF.

The chain has TRBV9 and TRBJ1-2; 8 bases are shared with TRBD1. J lost 5 bases, V lost 5 bases, and 8 bases had no gene match. Per the germline V gene, CDR1 is SGDLS and CDR2 is YYNGEE. This CDR3 spans 14 amino acids. The CDR3 sequence: CASSIPGQEYGYTF. The DNA for the CDR3 is TGTGCCAGCAGTATTCCGGGACAGGAGTATGGCTACACCTTC.

The genes are TRBV6-1 and TRBJ1-1; D ambiguous. V gave up 3 bases and J gave up 11 bases, with 16 bases separating them. The CDR3 is 13 amino acids. Per germline, CDR1 MNHNS and CDR2 SASEGT. In DNA, the CDR3 is TGTGCCAGCAGTGAGGACTCCCGTTCTAGTGCTTTCTTT. As protein: CASSEDSRSSAFF.

V gene TRBV9 combines with J gene TRBJ2-1; 10 bases align to TRBD2. This CDR3 contains 15 residues. CDR1 and CDR2 (germline): SGDLS, YYNGEE. The V and J ends lost 1 base and 7 bases, in that order; junction bases with no gene match: 5. CDR3 region: CASSVQAGGINEQFF. In DNA form, the CDR3 reads TGTGCCAGCAGCGTACAAGCGGGGGGGATAAATGAGCAGTTCTTC.

The J gene is TRBJ1-3, the V gene TRBV5-1; D is uncertain. CDR1 is SGHRS, CDR2 YFSETQ, per germline. There are 16 residues in the CDR3. V was clipped by 1 base and J by 0 bases, with 11 bases between them. Here the CDR3 DNA reads TGCGCCAGCAGCTTGTCCGAGATTAGCTCTGGAAACACCATATATTTT. Protein sequence: CASSLSEISSGNTIYF.

The rearrangement links TRBV6-5 to TRBJ1-2; tentative D call: TRBD1 (6 bases). V was shortened by 7 bases and J by 12 bases, with 21 bases between the two germline ends. The V gene's germline CDR1 is MNHEY and CDR2 SVGAGI. This CDR3 contains 13 residues. The CDR3 loop reads CASTHQGLQGNTF. CDR3 in DNA: TGTGCCAGCACCCATCAGGGGTTGCAAGGTAACACCTTC.

The chain has TRBV4-1 and TRBJ1-3, with D possibly being TRBD1 (6 bases). Looked up from germline, CDR1 is MGHRA and CDR2 is YSYEKL. This CDR3 contains 16 residues. V was trimmed by 1 base and J by 3 bases, leaving 13 bases between them. CDR3 protein: CASSQVQGANGNTIYF. The CDR3 coding sequence is TGCGCCAGCAGCCAAGTACAGGGCGCGAATGGAAACACCATATATTTT.

The V and J genes are TRBV7-9 and TRBJ1-1; tentatively, D is TRBD1 (6 bases). The V end lost 2 bases, the J end lost 1 base, and 11 bases lay between the germline ends. This CDR3 contains 15 residues. Germline values: CDR1 SEHNR, CDR2 FQNEAQ (reference sequence). This CDR3 reads CASSLPTGSNTEAFF. CDR3 sequence (DNA): TGTGCCAGCAGCTTACCTACAGGGTCGAACACTGAAGCTTTCTTT.

The V and J genes are TRBV11-2 and TRBJ2-3; TRBD2 agrees at 8 bases. The CDR3 extends over 13 amino acids. V lost 5 bases, J lost 10 bases, and 8 bases stayed unmatched. CDR1 and CDR2 from the germline V gene are SGHAT and FQNNGV. In DNA, the CDR3 is TGTGCCAGCAGCGAACCCGGGGGGGCGGCGCAGTATTTT. As protein: CASSEPGGAAQYF.

This clone was detected only a few times. CDR3 sequence (DNA): TGTGCCAGCAGCCCCGCCCCCCAGCGGGGGGGCTACAATGAGCAGTTCTTC. It specifies CASSPAPQRGGYNEQFF. This chain connects TRBV7-6 to TRBJ2-1; 10 bases are shared with TRBD2. Germline V CDR1 and CDR2: SGHVS, FNYEAQ. CDR3 length: 17 residues. J was trimmed by 3 bases and V by 5 bases; bases with no gene match: 10.

This chain uses TRBV4-3 with TRBJ1-4; TRBD1 might be the D (5 bases). This CDR3 contains 16 residues. The V end was cut by 0 bases, the J end by 0 bases, with 8 bases between. Germline V gene sequence: CDR1 LGHNA, CDR2 YSLEER. CDR3 amino acids: CASSQEAGTTNEKLFF. In DNA, the CDR3 is TGCGCCAGCAGCCAAGAGGCAGGGACAACTAATGAAAAACTGTTTTTT.

In its sample, this clone was seen once. The gene calls are TRBV5-6 and TRBJ2-2; tentative D call: TRBD1 (7 bases). Germline assignment: CDR1 SGHDT and CDR2 YYEEEE. V dropped 3 bases and J dropped 4 bases, with 22 bases sitting between them. The CDR3 loop spans 18 amino acids. As DNA, the CDR3 is TGTGCCAGCAGCTCAGCCGCCAGCGCAGGGGGGACCACCGGGGAGCTGTTTTTT. Amino acids: CASSSAASAGGTTGELFF. The entire variable domain, with the rest obtained from reference TRBV5-6 and TRBJ2-2, is as follows: DAGVTQSPTHLIKTRGQQVTLRCSPKSGHDTVSWYQQALGQGPQFIFQYYEEEERQRGNFPDRFSGHQFPNYSSELNVNALLLGDSALYLCASSSAASAGGTTGELFFGEGSRLTVL.

CDR3 protein: CASRNDRGSGNTIYF. CDR3 DNA sequence: TGTGCCAGCAGGAATGACAGGGGCTCTGGAAACACCATATATTTT. This chain joins TRBV2 and TRBJ1-3, with TRBD1 matching over 8 bases. With 6 bases clipped from V and 0 bases from J, the junction kept 4 bases outside the gene matches. The CDR3 contains 15 residues. CDR1 is SNHLY, CDR2 FYNNEI, per germline.

The chain uses TRBV7-9 and TRBJ1-2, with a weak D call TRBD1 (6 bases). Germline V gives CDR1 SEHNR, CDR2 FQNEAQ (reference sequence). Trimming cost V 5 bases and J 7 bases, with 11 bases left between them. CDR3 length: 12 amino acids. The CDR3 loop is CASSHRRGGYTF. The CDR3 DNA is TGTGCCAGCAGCCACCGCAGGGGTGGCTACACCTTC.

DNA of the CDR3: TGCGCCAGCAGACTAGCGGGGACCGGCACAGATACGCAGTATTTT. It codes for CASRLAGTGTDTQYF. V gene TRBV10-1 combines with J gene TRBJ2-3; 10 bases agree with TRBD2. The CDR3 covers 15 residues. Germline trimming cut 6 bases from V and 1 base from J; bases unmatched to any gene: 4. Germline V CDR1 and CDR2: WNHNN, SYGVQD (reference sequence).

J is TRBJ1-1 and V is TRBV18; D ambiguous. Trimming took 2 bases from V and 7 from J, leaving 11 bases between them. The CDR3 covers 13 residues. The germline V gene has CDR1 KGHSH and CDR2 LQKENI. This CDR3 is CASSPGSQIEAFF. DNA of the CDR3: TGTGCCAGCTCACCAGGCTCACAGATTGAAGCTTTCTTT. Full variable domain (missing parts from reference TRBV18 and TRBJ1-1): NAGVMQNPRHLVRRRGQEARLRCSPMKGHSHVYWYRQLPEEGLKFMVYLQKENIIDESGMPKERFSAEFPKEGPSILRIQQVVRGDSAAYFCASSPGSQIEAFFGQGTRLTVV.